The clone carrying this T cell receptor (beta chain) showed up just a few times. Other DNA variants within this sample encode the same CDR3. Authors' data handling: By means of reference gene primer amplification, nucleated cell counts were estimated. TCRdb's table, derived via immunoSEQ multiplex PCR, lists solely in-frame clones and lacks some. That table is the source of V, J and clone size, and D and trimming were worked out from the DNA. The data show fewer than 250,000 clones, with roughly four fifths seen just once and around 1.9% held by the top ten. This entry comes from a study of blood T cell repertoires in COVID-19. Across the whole study: Donors in the United States, Italy and Spain gave samples during acute or convalescent COVID-19. The analysed material was cDNA or gDNA that came from T cells, B-cell-depleted T cells, or PBMCs.

V lost 6 bases, J lost 4 bases, and 3 bases stayed unmatched. The CDR3 has 13 amino acids. Germline CDR1 is MNHEY and CDR2 is SVGAGI. This TCR was sampled from a woman of 80 years or more with acute or convalescent COVID-19. V gene TRBV6-5 combines with J gene TRBJ1-5, with 7 positions matching TRBD1. Sequencing was done on a sample of peripheral blood. CDR3 nucleotide sequence: TGTGCCAGCAGCCGACAGGGTAATCAGCCCCAGCATTTT. It is translated as CASSRQGNQPQHF.